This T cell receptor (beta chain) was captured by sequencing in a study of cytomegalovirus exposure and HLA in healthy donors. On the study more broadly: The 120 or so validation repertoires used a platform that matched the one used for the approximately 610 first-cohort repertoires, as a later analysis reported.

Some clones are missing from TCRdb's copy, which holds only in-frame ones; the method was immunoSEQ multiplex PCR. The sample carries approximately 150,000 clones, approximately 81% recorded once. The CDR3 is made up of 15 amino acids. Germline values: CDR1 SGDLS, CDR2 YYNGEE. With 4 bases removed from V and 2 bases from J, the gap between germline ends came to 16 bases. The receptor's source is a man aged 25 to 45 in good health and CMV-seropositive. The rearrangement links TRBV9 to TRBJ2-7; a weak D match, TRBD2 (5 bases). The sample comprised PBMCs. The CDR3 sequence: CASSPLEAPTYEQYF. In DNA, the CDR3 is TGTGCCAGCAGCCCCTTGGAGGCCCCTACCTACGAGCAGTACTTC.